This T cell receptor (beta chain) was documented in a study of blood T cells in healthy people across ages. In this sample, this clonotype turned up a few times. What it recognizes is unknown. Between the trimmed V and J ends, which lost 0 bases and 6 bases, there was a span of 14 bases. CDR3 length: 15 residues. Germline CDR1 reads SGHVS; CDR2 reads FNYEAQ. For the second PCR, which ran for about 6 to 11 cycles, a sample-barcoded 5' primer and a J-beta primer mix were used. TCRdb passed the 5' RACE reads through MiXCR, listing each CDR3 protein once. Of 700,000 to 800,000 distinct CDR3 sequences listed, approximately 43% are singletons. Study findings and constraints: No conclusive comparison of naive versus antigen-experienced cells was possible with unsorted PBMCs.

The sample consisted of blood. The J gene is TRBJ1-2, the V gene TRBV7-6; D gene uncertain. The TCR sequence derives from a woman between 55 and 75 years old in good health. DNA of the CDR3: TGTGCCAGCAGCTTAGCCACGATTGGTATAGATGGCTACACCTTC. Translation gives CASSLATIGIDGYTF.